This is a list of T cell receptor beta chains from one sample in a study of cytomegalovirus exposure and HLA in healthy donors. Clones were sequenced by immunoSEQ multiplex PCR, and TCRdb holds only the in-frame ones, with some missing. This table has about 97,000 clones, approximately 87% appearing once. Sequenced input: PBMCs. The receptor set was obtained from a man aged 35-49 years in good health and CMV-seronegative. CDR3s include the opening cysteine and the closing phenylalanine or tryptophan. D genes are given only for firm matches. The size entry is marked missing in some rows and otherwise reads once, few, many or a size class.

TGTGCCAGCAGTGAAACCCAGGGCCCCACGGGGCAGTACTTC	CASSETQGPTGQYF	TRBV25-1	TRBJ2-7	-	-
TGTGCCAGTAGTCCCCGTGGAGGGCACACCGGGGAGCTGTTTTTT	CASSPRGGHTGELFF	TRBV19	TRBJ2-2	-	-
TGTGCCAGCAGTCCCGGTGGGTTAGGAGGGACTGAAGCTTTCTTT	CASSPGGLGGTEAFF	TRBV6-5	TRBJ1-1	-	once
TGTGCCAGCAGAGCAGGGACAGGTACCCACAATGAGCAGTTCTTC	CASRAGTGTHNEQFF	TRBV2	TRBJ2-1	TRBD1	once
TGTGCCAGCAGCGAGTCCTTTCGCCTTTCACCCCTCCACTTT	CASSESFRLSPLHF	TRBV6-1	TRBJ1-6	-	once
TGTGCCAGCAGTGAACGGGGGAATTCGGCCCTCCACTTT	CASSERGNSALHF	TRBV6-1	TRBJ1-6	-	-
TGTGCCATCAGGAAGGAGGGGGAGCAGTTCTTC	CAIRKEGEQFF	TRBV10-3	TRBJ2-1	-	once
TGTGCCAGCAGCTTAGCGTTTCGCGGAGGAGGCTACACCTTC	CASSLAFRGGGYTF	TRBV7-8	TRBJ1-2	-	-
TGCGCCAGCAGGTTAGCGGGGGGGACCACAGATACGCAGTATTTT	CASRLAGGTTDTQYF	TRBV5-1	TRBJ2-3	TRBD2	-
TGTGCCAGCAGTGAAACCCAGGGGCTCGAGAATGAAAAACTGTTTTTT	CASSETQGLENEKLFF	TRBV2	TRBJ1-4	-	-
TGTGCCACCAGCAGAGGCCGGGGGGGAATCACAGATACGCAGTATTTT	CATSRGRGGITDTQYF	TRBV15	TRBJ2-3	TRBD2	-
TGTGCCAGCAGCTTTAGCGGGGGCTCTGGAAACACCATATATTTT	CASSFSGGSGNTIYF	TRBV5-5	TRBJ1-3	-	-
TGTGCCAGCAGTCTAACCGGGACAGGGGCCTACGAGCAGTACTTC	CASSLTGTGAYEQYF	TRBV27	TRBJ2-7	TRBD1	-